These 24 T cell receptor beta chains came from one sample sequenced in a study of cytomegalovirus exposure and HLA in healthy donors. Method: immunoSEQ multiplex PCR; TCRdb's copy keeps in-frame clones and lacks some. The sample includes 220,000 or so clones, approximately 88% of them seen just once. The sequencing sample was made of PBMCs. These receptor sequences come from a woman in her thirties in good health and CMV-seropositive.

This chain connects TRBV6-5 to TRBJ1-4; a possible D gene is TRBD1 (6 bases). Trimming took off 0 bases at V and 6 bases at J, with 8 bases between the two ends. The CDR3 is 14 residues long. CDR1 MNHEY and CDR2 SVGAGI come from the germline V gene. This CDR3 is CASSYSDSHEKLFF. DNA for the CDR3: TGTGCCAGCAGTTACTCGGACAGCCATGAAAAACTGTTTTTT.

The chain uses TRBV6-4 and TRBJ2-1, with 9 positions matching TRBD2. Germline V gene sequence: CDR1 MRHNA, CDR2 SNTAGT. The CDR3 spans 16 residues. Trimming removed 5 bases from V and 6 bases from J; junction bases left unmatched: 11. For the CDR3, the DNA is TGTGCCAGCAGTCCAACCAGCGGGGGGACGGGCAATGAGCAGTTCTTC. This translates into CASSPTSGGTGNEQFF.

This clone was detected only once. The chain combines TRBV27 with TRBJ2-7; TRBD2 matches at 7 bases. The CDR3 is made up of 13 amino acids. CDR1 is MNHEY and CDR2 is SMNVEV in the germline V gene (reference sequence). With V trimmed by 6 bases and J by 5 bases, 7 bases remained unmatched. The CDR3 DNA follows: TGTGCCAGCAGCCGGGGACTATCGAACGAGCAGTACTTC. This gives the protein CASSRGLSNEQYF.

The rearrangement joins TRBV6-1 to TRBJ2-7; no definite D call. The germline gives CDR1 MNHNS, CDR2 SASEGT. The CDR3 contains 12 residues. Trimming took 5 bases from V and 0 from J, leaving 5 bases between them. CDR3 protein: CASSRSSYEQYF. The CDR3 DNA reads TGTGCCAGCAGTCGGAGCTCCTACGAGCAGTACTTC.

This chain uses TRBV2 with TRBJ1-5; 12 nucleotides match TRBD1. V was pared by 4 bases and J by 1 base, with 2 bases of the junction left unmatched. This CDR3 is built from 16 residues. Germline-derived CDR1 and CDR2 are SNHLY and FYNNEI. This chain's CDR3 is CASSGGQGASNQPQHF. CDR3 DNA sequence: TGTGCCAGCAGTGGGGGACAGGGGGCGAGCAATCAGCCCCAGCATTTT.

The chain combines TRBV28 with TRBJ2-4; 7 bases align to TRBD1. The CDR3 loop spans 17 amino acids. Germline V CDR1 and CDR2: MDHEN, SYDVKM. With V trimmed by 4 bases and J by 0 bases, 9 bases remained unmatched. The chain's CDR3 is CASSSIRQGLAKNIQYF. The DNA of the CDR3 is TGTGCCAGCAGTTCTATTCGACAGGGTCTAGCCAAAAACATTCAGTACTTC.

The CDR3: CASSAGSGYEQYF. In nucleotides, the CDR3 is TGTGCCAGCAGCGCCGGGTCCGGGTACGAGCAGTACTTC. V usage is TRBV9 and J usage is TRBJ2-7, with unresolved D. Deletions cut 3 bases from V and 4 bases from J, with 11 bases between. CDR3 length: 13 residues. Germline CDR1 SGDLS, CDR2 YYNGEE.

The chain uses TRBV7-9 and TRBJ2-2, with D unresolved. With 8 bases removed from V and 5 bases from J, the gap between germline ends came to 15 bases. Germline CDR1 and CDR2: SEHNR and FQNEAQ (reference sequence). The CDR3 runs 14 residues. CDR3 nucleotide sequence: TGTGCCAGCCTAGGAGAACATAAAACCGGGGAGCTGTTTTTT. Amino acid sequence: CASLGEHKTGELFF.

The chain carries TRBV7-9 and TRBJ1-5, with D unresolved. V was trimmed by 4 bases and J by 6 bases, leaving 10 bases between them. The CDR3 sequence is 13 residues long. Germline CDR1 and CDR2: SEHNR and FQNEAQ (reference sequence). The CDR3 DNA sequence: TGTGCCAGCAGCTCGTCCGTGGCTCAGCCCCAGCATTTT. Its translation is CASSSSVAQPQHF. Based on the CDR3 plus reference TRBV7-9 and TRBJ1-5, the full variable domain is DTGVSQNPRHKITKRGQNVTFRCDPISEHNRLYWYRQTLGQGPEFLTYFQNEAQLEKSRLLSDRFSAERPKGSFSTLEIQRTEQGDSAMYLCASSSSVAQPQHFGDGTRLSIL.

The V and J genes are TRBV11-3 and TRBJ2-2; 10 bases align to TRBD1. The CDR3 totals 15 residues. Germline loops: CDR1 SGHNT, CDR2 YENEEA. The junction had 7 bases not matched to a gene; V was cut back by 5 bases and J by 7 bases. CDR3 in amino acids: CASSRTGGKNGELFF. Here the CDR3 DNA reads TGTGCCAGCAGCAGGACAGGGGGTAAAAACGGGGAGCTGTTTTTT.

The rearrangement joins TRBV4-2 to TRBJ2-7; tentatively, D is TRBD2 (6 bases). The CDR3 loop spans 15 amino acids. With 0 bases removed from V and 3 bases from J, the gap between germline ends came to 12 bases. In germline, CDR1 is LGHNA, CDR2 YNFKEQ. CDR3 sequence reads: CASSQEDSRDYEQYF. CDR3 nucleotides: TGTGCCAGCAGCCAAGAGGACTCGCGGGACTACGAGCAGTACTTC.

The chain links TRBV5-8 to TRBJ2-7; D ambiguous. CDR3 length: 11 amino acids. The germline gives CDR1 SGHTS, CDR2 YDEGEE. Trimming took 4 bases from V and 3 from J, leaving 5 bases between them. The chain's CDR3 is CASSPYYEQYF. The CDR3 DNA reads as TGTGCCAGCAGCCCTTACTACGAGCAGTACTTC. The whole variable domain, remainder taken from reference TRBV5-8 and TRBJ2-7, is EAGVTQSPTHLIKTRGQQATLRCSPISGHTSVYWYQQALGLGLQFLLWYDEGEERNRGNFPPRFSGRQFPNYSSELNVNALELEDSALYLCASSPYYEQYFGPGTRLTVT.

The genes are TRBV13 and TRBJ1-4; D call uncertain. This CDR3 region has 12 residues. Germline V lookup: CDR1 PRHDT, CDR2 FYEKMQ (reference sequence). Trimming cost V 3 bases and J 13 bases, with 12 bases left between them. The chain's CDR3 is CASSLRAGRLFF. The DNA for the CDR3 is TGTGCCAGCAGCTTGAGGGCCGGGAGACTGTTTTTT. Supplemented by reference TRBV13 and TRBJ1-4, the full variable domain reads AAGVIQSPRHLIKEKRETATLKCYPIPRHDTVYWYQQGPGQDPQFLISFYEKMQSDKGSIPDRFSAQQFSDYHSELNMSSLELGDSALYFCASSLRAGRLFFGSGTQLSVL.

The genes are TRBV11-2 and TRBJ2-7; D unclear. V was pared by 4 bases and J by 4 bases, with 14 bases between. Germline V CDR1 and CDR2: SGHAT, FQNNGV. The CDR3 covers 14 residues. The CDR3 sequence is CASSSPPILYEQYF. The DNA for the CDR3 is TGTGCCAGCAGCTCACCACCGATTTTGTACGAGCAGTACTTC.

This clone was found a few times. This rearrangement joins TRBV2 to TRBJ1-1, with 8 bases aligning to TRBD1. The CDR3 length is 14 residues. V shed 10 bases, J shed 4 bases, and the junction held 11 bases outside the gene matches. Germline V CDR1 and CDR2: SNHLY, FYNNEI. DNA of the CDR3: TGTGCCATCAATCCGGCAACAGGGGGCACTGAAGCTTTCTTT. Translating it yields CAINPATGGTEAFF.

The J gene is TRBJ1-2, the V gene TRBV4-1, with unresolved D. The V end was cut by 0 bases, the J end by 5 bases, with 10 bases between. The CDR3 loop spans 14 amino acids. Germline CDR1 is MGHRA and CDR2 is YSYEKL. Here the CDR3 DNA reads TGCGCCAGCAGCCAAGAAACGGGAAGTTATGGCTACACCTTC. Protein product: CASSQETGSYGYTF.

This chain connects TRBV28 to TRBJ1-5; D remains ambiguous. The CDR3 is 16 residues long. V was cut by 4 bases and J by 6 bases, with 19 bases left in between. The V gene's germline CDR1 is MDHEN and CDR2 SYDVKM. The CDR3 reads CASSSASGGFIQPQHF. The DNA for the CDR3 is TGTGCCAGCAGTTCCGCTAGTGGAGGGTTTATTCAGCCCCAGCATTTT.

The chain uses TRBV5-4 and TRBJ2-5; D is possibly TRBD1 or TRBD2 (5 bases each). Germline loops: CDR1 SGHNT, CDR2 YYREEE (reference sequence). The CDR3 has 13 residues. The V gene lost 4 bases and the J gene lost 5 bases, with 12 bases spanning the gap. The CDR3 sequence: CASSIGTRETQYF. In DNA, the CDR3 is TGTGCCAGCAGCATTGGGACGCGGGAGACCCAGTACTTC.

The chain is built from TRBV6-5 and TRBJ1-1; tentatively, D is TRBD1 (5 bases). V gave up 7 bases and J gave up 3 bases, with 9 bases separating them. Germline V gene data show CDR1 as MNHEY and CDR2 as SVGAGI. CDR3 length: 12 amino acids. The CDR3 is CASKGADTEAFF. CDR3 in DNA: TGTGCCAGCAAAGGGGCGGACACTGAAGCTTTCTTT.

The V and J genes are TRBV6-5 and TRBJ2-5; D not resolved. Germline values: CDR1 MNHEY, CDR2 SVGAGI. The CDR3 extends over 12 amino acids. V shed 2 bases and J shed 4 bases, with 5 bases lying between them. CDR3 protein: CASSYGTETQYF. CDR3 DNA: TGTGCCAGCAGTTACGGCACAGAGACCCAGTACTTC.

This clone was counted a few times. The gene calls are TRBV2 and TRBJ2-2; 13 bases agree with TRBD2. Germline trimming cut 2 bases from V and 6 bases from J; bases unmatched to any gene: 0. CDR1 is SNHLY and CDR2 is FYNNEI in the germline V gene. The length of the CDR3 is 15 residues. The CDR3 region has the DNA TGTGCCAGCAGTGAAACTAGCGGGAGGGCCGGGGAGCTGTTTTTT. It translates to CASSETSGRAGELFF.

The chain has TRBV6-5 and TRBJ1-2; D call uncertain. V was cut by 0 bases and J by 0 bases, with 11 bases left in between. The CDR3 is made up of 16 amino acids. Germline-derived CDR1 and CDR2 are MNHEY and SVGAGI. Written as DNA, the CDR3 is TGTGCCAGCAGTTACTCGATTTCAGGTTCTAACTATGGCTACACCTTC. Translated: CASSYSISGSNYGYTF.

The chain uses TRBV5-1 and TRBJ2-2; D unresolved. Germline V gene sequence: CDR1 SGHRS, CDR2 YFSETQ. There are 16 residues in the CDR3. V gave up 3 bases and J gave up 5 bases, with 17 bases separating them. CDR3 in amino acids: CASSSRVAGVTGELFF. CDR3 sequence (DNA): TGCGCCAGCAGCTCAAGGGTGGCTGGAGTTACCGGGGAGCTGTTTTTT.

This sequence joins TRBV28 and TRBJ1-1; D unresolved. Trimming took off 7 bases at V and 3 bases at J, with 6 bases between the two ends. This CDR3 is built from 11 residues. Germline V gene data show CDR1 as MDHEN and CDR2 as SYDVKM. The CDR3 nucleotides are TGTGCCAGCACCGATTACACTGAAGCTTTCTTT. Translating gives CASTDYTEAFF.